The rows below give T cell receptor beta chains drawn from one sample of a study of patients with pleural tuberculosis. TCRdb re-derived calls from the reads in MiXCR, one entry per CDR3 protein. Among about 50,000 distinct CDR3 sequences listed, 5.5% to 8% were seen once. The receptors were sampled from a human donor with pleural tuberculosis. Each CDR3 is given with its conserved first and last residue. The D gene is left open where the match is weak. Rows give clone size only sometimes, using once, few, many, or a class for an expanded clone.

clone_size cdr3_length d_call j_call v_call cdr3_aa cdr3_nt
many 13 TRBD2 TRBJ2-3 TRBV20-1 CSAPAGGQDTQYF TGCAGTGCTCCAGCGGGAGGGCAAGATACGCAGTATTTT
many 12 NA TRBJ2-1 TRBV20-1 CSATDTLDEQFF TGCAGTGCTACGGACACCCTCGATGAGCAGTTCTTC
many 14 NA TRBJ1-5 TRBV20-1 CSARATDSNQPQHF TGCAGTGCTAGAGCGACAGATAGCAATCAGCCCCAGCATTTT
many 15 NA TRBJ1-1 TRBV28 CASSIRQIMNTEAFF TGTGCCAGCAGTATTAGACAGATTATGAACACTGAAGCTTTCTTT
NA 16 TRBD2 TRBJ2-1 TRBV7-1 CASSSRGGPNYNEQFF TGTGCCAGCAGCTCCCGGGGGGGGCCCAATTACAATGAGCAGTTCTTC
many 12 NA TRBJ1-5 TRBV12-3/TRBV12-4 CASTLYDQPQHF TGTGCCAGCACCTTATACGATCAGCCCCAGCATTTT
many 13 NA TRBJ1-1 TRBV4-1 CASSQRGATEAFF TGCGCCAGCAGCCAAAGAGGGGCTACTGAAGCTTTCTTT
many 13 NA TRBJ1-1 TRBV11-1 CASSLIRQDGAFF TGTGCCAGCAGCTTAATACGCCAGGACGGAGCTTTCTTT
few 10 NA TRBJ2-1 TRBV30 CASQRVEQFF TGTGCCTCCCAGCGGGTTGAGCAGTTCTTC
NA 15 TRBD2 TRBJ2-1 TRBV27 CAISLGLVGRNEQFF TGTGCCATCAGTTTGGGACTAGTCGGTCGCAATGAGCAGTTCTTC
many 12 NA TRBJ2-1 TRBV11-2 CASSLGWREQFF TGTGCCAGCAGCTTAGGATGGCGGGAGCAGTTCTTC
many 14 TRBD1 TRBJ1-5 TRBV20-1 CSARSGGVNQPQHF TGCAGTGCTAGGTCAGGGGGCGTAAATCAGCCCCAGCATTTT
many 13 NA TRBJ1-3 TRBV28 CAAGGSSGNTIYF TGTGCCGCTGGGGGTAGCTCTGGAAACACCATATATTTT
many 13 NA TRBJ1-5 TRBV6-2/TRBV6-3 CASRPTGNQPQHF TGTGCCAGCAGGCCGACAGGCAATCAGCCCCAGCATTTT
few 11 TRBD2 TRBJ2-7 TRBV3-1 CASSQAAGTIF TGTGCCAGCAGCCAAGCAGCGGGGACGATCTTC
many 15 TRBD2 TRBJ2-1 TRBV19 CASSRSGRVLNEQFF TGTGCCAGTAGTCGGAGCGGGAGAGTTTTGAATGAGCAGTTCTTC
many 16 NA TRBJ1-2 TRBV12-3/TRBV12-4 CASSLGIGGRNYGYTF TGTGCCAGCAGTTTAGGTATCGGGGGACGGAACTATGGCTACACCTTC
many 13 TRBD1 TRBJ1-2 TRBV11-1 CASSLGQVHGYTF TGTGCCAGCAGCTTGGGACAGGTCCATGGCTACACCTTC
many 13 NA TRBJ2-1 TRBV11-1 CASSFFVSSHQFF TGTGCCAGCAGCTTTTTCGTTTCTAGTCATCAGTTCTTC
many 15 TRBD1 TRBJ1-4 TRBV19 CASLSPGTGDGKLFF TGTGCCAGTCTTAGTCCCGGGACAGGGGACGGAAAACTGTTTTTT
many 14 NA TRBJ1-1 TRBV3-1 CASSQVGVNTEAFF TGTGCCAGCAGCCAAGTGGGGGTCAACACTGAAGCTTTCTTT
many 16 NA TRBJ1-6 TRBV3-1 CASSLGGSGYNSPLHF TGTGCCAGCAGCCTTGGGGGCTCAGGCTATAATTCACCCCTCCACTTT
many 12 NA TRBJ1-2 TRBV2 CASSQSSYGYTF TGTGCCAGCAGTCAATCGAGCTATGGCTACACCTTC
many 12 NA TRBJ2-3 TRBV20-1 CSARVPSHTQYF TGCAGTGCTAGAGTTCCCTCCCATACGCAGTATTTT
few 14 NA TRBJ2-7 TRBV19 CASSILGSSYEQYF TGTGCCAGTAGTATACTCGGGAGCTCCTACGAGCAGTACTTC
many 15 TRBD1 TRBJ1-1 TRBV27 CASSFWDSVNTEAFF TGTGCCAGCAGTTTCTGGGACAGTGTGAACACTGAAGCTTTCTTT
many 12 NA TRBJ1-5 TRBV28 CAWRGWCQPQHF TGTGCCTGGAGGGGGTGGTGTCAGCCCCAGCATTTT
many 14 NA TRBJ2-1 TRBV6-2/TRBV6-3 CASSYSASYNEQFF TGTGCCAGCAGTTACTCAGCCAGCTACAATGAGCAGTTCTTC
many 11 NA TRBJ2-7 TRBV28 CATLRAFEQYF TGTGCCACCCTCCGGGCTTTCGAGCAGTACTTC
few 17 TRBD2 TRBJ2-1 TRBV5-1 CASSLVKREGFYNEQFF TGCGCCAGCAGCTTGGTTAAGCGGGAGGGTTTTTACAATGAGCAGTTCTTC
few 16 NA TRBJ2-3 TRBV11-1 CASSGNSRASTDTQYF TGTGCCAGCAGCGGAAATAGCCGCGCTAGCACAGATACGCAGTATTTT
many 17 TRBD1 TRBJ1-5 TRBV24-1 CATSDRTQGAGNQPQHF TGTGCCACCAGTGACCGAACCCAGGGGGCAGGCAATCAGCCCCAGCATTTT
few 16 TRBD2 TRBJ2-7 TRBV4-2 CASSQGGLGGTYEQYF TGTGCCAGCAGCCAAGGTGGACTAGGAGGCACCTACGAGCAGTACTTC
NA 15 TRBD2 TRBJ2-1 TRBV4-2 CASSIRLAGNNEQFF TGTGCCAGCAGCATTAGACTAGCGGGCAACAATGAGCAGTTCTTC
few 11 NA TRBJ1-1 TRBV29-1 CSGQRNYEAFF TGCAGCGGACAGAGGAATTATGAAGCTTTCTTT
NA 16 TRBD2 TRBJ2-1 TRBV6-2/TRBV6-3 CASSYPLAGRYNEQFF TGTGCCAGCAGTTATCCCCTAGCGGGAAGGTACAATGAGCAGTTCTTC
many 13 NA TRBJ2-3 TRBV2 CASSVLRADTQYF TGTGCCAGCAGTGTTTTACGAGCGGATACGCAGTATTTT
NA 13 NA TRBJ2-2 TRBV3-1 CASSLWNTGELFF TGTGCCAGCAGCCTGTGGAACACCGGGGAGCTGTTTTTT
many 16 TRBD1 TRBJ2-5 TRBV24-1 CATSDPIRQGKETQYF TGTGCCACCAGTGACCCTATTAGACAGGGTAAGGAGACCCAGTACTTC
NA 13 NA TRBJ1-3 TRBV19 CASSYRDSNTIYF TGTGCCAGTAGCTACAGGGATTCGAACACCATATATTTT
NA 14 NA TRBJ2-3 TRBV11-2 CASSPRTVTNTQYF TGTGCCAGCAGCCCCCGGACAGTCACAAATACGCAGTATTTT
many 15 NA TRBJ1-2 TRBV4-1 CASSPQGTDGYGYTF TGCGCCAGCAGCCCTCAAGGGACCGACGGTTATGGCTACACCTTC
few 14 NA TRBJ1-1 TRBV4-3 CASSQRVGGTEAFF TGCGCCAGCAGCCAAAGGGTGGGCGGGACTGAAGCTTTCTTT
many 15 TRBD1 TRBJ2-1 TRBV12-3/TRBV12-4 CASSLGTGGWDEQFF TGTGCCAGCAGTTTAGGGACAGGGGGGTGGGATGAGCAGTTCTTC